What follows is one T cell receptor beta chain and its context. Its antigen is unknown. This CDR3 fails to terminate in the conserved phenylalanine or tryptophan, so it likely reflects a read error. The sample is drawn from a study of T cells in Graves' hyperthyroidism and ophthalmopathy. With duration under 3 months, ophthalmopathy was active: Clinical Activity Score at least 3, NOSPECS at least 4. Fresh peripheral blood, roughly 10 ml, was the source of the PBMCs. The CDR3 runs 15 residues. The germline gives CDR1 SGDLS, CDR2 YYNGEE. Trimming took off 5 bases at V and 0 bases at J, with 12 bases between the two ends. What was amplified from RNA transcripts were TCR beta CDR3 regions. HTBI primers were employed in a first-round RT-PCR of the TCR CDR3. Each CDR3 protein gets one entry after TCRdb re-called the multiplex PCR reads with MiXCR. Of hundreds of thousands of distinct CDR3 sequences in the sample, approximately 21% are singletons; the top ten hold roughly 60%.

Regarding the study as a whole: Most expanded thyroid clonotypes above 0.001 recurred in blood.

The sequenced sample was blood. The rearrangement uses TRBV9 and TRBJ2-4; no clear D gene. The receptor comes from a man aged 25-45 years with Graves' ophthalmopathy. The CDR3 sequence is CASRPGLLAKNIQYI. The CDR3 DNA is TGTGCCAGCAGGCCAGGATTACTAGCCAAAAACATTCAGTACATC.